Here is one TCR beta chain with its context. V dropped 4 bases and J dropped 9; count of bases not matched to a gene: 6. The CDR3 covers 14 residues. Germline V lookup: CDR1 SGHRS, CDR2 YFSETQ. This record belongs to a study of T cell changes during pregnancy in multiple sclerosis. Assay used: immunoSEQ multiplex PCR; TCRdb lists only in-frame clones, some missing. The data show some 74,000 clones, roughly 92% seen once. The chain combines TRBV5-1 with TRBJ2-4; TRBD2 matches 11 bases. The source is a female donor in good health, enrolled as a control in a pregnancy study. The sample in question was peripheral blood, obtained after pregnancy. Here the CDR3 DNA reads TGCGCCAGCAGCAATAGCGGGGGGGCCGGCATTCAGTACTTC. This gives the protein CASSNSGGAGIQYF.